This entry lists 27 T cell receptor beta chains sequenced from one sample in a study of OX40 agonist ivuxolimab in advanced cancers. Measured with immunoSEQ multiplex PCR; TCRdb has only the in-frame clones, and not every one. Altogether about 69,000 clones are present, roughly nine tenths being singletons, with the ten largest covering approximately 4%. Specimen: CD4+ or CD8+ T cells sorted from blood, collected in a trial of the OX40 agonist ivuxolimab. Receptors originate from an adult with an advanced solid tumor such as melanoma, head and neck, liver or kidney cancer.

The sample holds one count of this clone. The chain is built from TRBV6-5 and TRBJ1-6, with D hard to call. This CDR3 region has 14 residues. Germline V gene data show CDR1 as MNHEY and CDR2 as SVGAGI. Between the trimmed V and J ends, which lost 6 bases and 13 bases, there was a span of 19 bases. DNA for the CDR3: TGTGCCAGCAGGCCGGACCCGACTGCTGGGCCCCTCCACTTT. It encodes CASRPDPTAGPLHF.

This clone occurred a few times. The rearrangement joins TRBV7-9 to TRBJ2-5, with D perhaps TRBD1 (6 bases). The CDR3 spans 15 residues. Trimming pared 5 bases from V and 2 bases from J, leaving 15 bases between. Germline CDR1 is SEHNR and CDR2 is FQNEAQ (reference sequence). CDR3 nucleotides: TGTGCCAGCAGCCCTCAAGGGACAAAGCAAGAGACCCAGTACTTC. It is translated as CASSPQGTKQETQYF. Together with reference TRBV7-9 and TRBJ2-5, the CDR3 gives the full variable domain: DTGVSQNPRHKITKRGQNVTFRCDPISEHNRLYWYRQTLGQGPEFLTYFQNEAQLEKSRLLSDRFSAERPKGSFSTLEIQRTEQGDSAMYLCASSPQGTKQETQYFGPGTRLLVL.

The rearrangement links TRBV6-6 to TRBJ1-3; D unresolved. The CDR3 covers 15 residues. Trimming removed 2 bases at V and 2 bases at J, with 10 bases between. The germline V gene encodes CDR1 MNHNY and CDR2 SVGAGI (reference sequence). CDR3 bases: TGTGCCAGCAGTTACGGAAGAGCTGCTGGAAACACCATATATTTT. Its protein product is CASSYGRAAGNTIYF.

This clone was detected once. The chain's CDR3 is CASSLKGVLRLNTGELFF. CDR3 nucleotides: TGTGCCAGCAGCTTAAAGGGCGTGCTGCGGTTGAACACCGGGGAGCTGTTTTTT. The chain is built from TRBV7-2 and TRBJ2-2, with D hard to call. Germline CDR1 is SGHTA and CDR2 is FQGNSA. Trimming stripped 2 bases from V and 1 base from J, with 17 bases between. The CDR3 contains 18 residues.

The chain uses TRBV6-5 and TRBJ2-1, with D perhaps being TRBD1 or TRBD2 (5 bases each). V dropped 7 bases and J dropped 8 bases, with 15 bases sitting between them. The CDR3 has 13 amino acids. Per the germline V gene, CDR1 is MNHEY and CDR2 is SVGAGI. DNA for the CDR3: TGTGCCAGCATCTCCGCTTTGGGGGATGAGCAGTTCTTC. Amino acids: CASISALGDEQFF.

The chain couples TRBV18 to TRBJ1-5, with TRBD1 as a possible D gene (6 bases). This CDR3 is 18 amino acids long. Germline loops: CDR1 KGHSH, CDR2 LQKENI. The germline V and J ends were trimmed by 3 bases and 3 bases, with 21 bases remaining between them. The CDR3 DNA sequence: TGTGCCAGCTCACCCCTCGCCCCCGGGGGCAAGGTCAATCAGCCCCAGCATTTT. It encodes CASSPLAPGGKVNQPQHF.

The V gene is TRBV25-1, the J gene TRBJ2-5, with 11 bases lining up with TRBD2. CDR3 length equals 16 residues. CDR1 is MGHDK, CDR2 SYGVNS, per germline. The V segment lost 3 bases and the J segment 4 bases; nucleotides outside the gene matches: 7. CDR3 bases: TGTGCCAGCAGTGACCCTACACTAGCGGGAGCAGAGACCCAGTACTTC. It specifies CASSDPTLAGAETQYF.

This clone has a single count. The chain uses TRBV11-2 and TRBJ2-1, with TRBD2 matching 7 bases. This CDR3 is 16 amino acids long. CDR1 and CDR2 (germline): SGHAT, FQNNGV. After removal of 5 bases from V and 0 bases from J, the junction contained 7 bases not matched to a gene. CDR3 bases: TGTGCCAGCAGCCCGCAGAGCGGGATCTCCTACAATGAGCAGTTCTTC. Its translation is CASSPQSGISYNEQFF.

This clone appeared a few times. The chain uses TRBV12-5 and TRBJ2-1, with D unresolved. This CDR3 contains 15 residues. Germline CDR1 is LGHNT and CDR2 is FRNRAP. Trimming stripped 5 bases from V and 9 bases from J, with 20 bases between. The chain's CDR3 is CASGPGLRALGEQFF. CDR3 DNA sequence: TGTGCTAGTGGTCCTGGTTTAAGGGCCCTCGGTGAGCAGTTCTTC. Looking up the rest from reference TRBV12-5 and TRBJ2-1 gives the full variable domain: DARVTQTPRHKVTEMGQEVTMRCQPILGHNTVFWYRQTMMQGLELLAYFRNRAPLDDSGMPKDRFSAEMPDATLATLKIQPSEPRDSAVYFCASGPGLRALGEQFFGPGTRLTVL.

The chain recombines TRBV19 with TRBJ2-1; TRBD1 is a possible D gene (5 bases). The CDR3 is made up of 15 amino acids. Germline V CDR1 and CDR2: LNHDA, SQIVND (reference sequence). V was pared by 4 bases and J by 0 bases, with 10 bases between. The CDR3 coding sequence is TGTGCCAGTAGTAGGGGCTCAGGCTCCTACAATGAGCAGTTCTTC. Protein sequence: CASSRGSGSYNEQFF.

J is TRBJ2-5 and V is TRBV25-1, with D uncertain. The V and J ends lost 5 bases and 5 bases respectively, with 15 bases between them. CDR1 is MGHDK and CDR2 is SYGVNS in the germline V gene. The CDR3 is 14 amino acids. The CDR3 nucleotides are TGTGCCAGCAGTCCCCTATTTCGAGGCGAGACCCAGTACTTC. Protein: CASSPLFRGETQYF.

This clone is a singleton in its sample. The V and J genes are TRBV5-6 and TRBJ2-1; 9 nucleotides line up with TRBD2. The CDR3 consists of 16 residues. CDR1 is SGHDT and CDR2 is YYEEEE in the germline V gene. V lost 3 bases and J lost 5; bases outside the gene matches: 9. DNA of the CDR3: TGTGCCAGCAGCTCCGATAGCGGGAGAGGGAACAATGAGCAGTTCTTC. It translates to CASSSDSGRGNNEQFF.

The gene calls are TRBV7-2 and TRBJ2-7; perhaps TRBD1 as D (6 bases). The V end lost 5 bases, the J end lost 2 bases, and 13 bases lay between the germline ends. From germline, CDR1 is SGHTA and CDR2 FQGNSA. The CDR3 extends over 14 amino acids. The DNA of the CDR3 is TGTGCCAGCAGCATAAACAGGGCAACCTACGAGCAGTACTTC. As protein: CASSINRATYEQYF.

The CDR3 nucleotides read TGCGCCAGCAGCCAGATCCTGGGACCGAGCAATCAGCCCCAGCATTTT. This codes for CASSQILGPSNQPQHF. This chain connects TRBV4-1 to TRBJ1-5, with D possibly TRBD1 on 5 matching bases. From germline, CDR1 is MGHRA and CDR2 YSYEKL. The CDR3 loop spans 16 amino acids. Trimming stripped 3 bases from V and 1 base from J, with 13 bases between.

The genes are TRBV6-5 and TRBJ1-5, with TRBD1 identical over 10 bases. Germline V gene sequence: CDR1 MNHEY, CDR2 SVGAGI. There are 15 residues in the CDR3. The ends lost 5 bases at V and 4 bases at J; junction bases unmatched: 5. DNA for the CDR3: TGTGCCAGCAGTCGGACAGGGGGGGGGAATCAGCCCCAGCATTTT. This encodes CASSRTGGGNQPQHF.

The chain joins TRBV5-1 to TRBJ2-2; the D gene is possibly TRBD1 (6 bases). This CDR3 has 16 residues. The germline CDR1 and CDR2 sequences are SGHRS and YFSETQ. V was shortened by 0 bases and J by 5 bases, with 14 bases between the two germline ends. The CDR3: CASSLEWQGLTGELFF. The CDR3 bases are TGCGCCAGCAGCTTGGAGTGGCAGGGGCTAACCGGGGAGCTGTTTTTT.

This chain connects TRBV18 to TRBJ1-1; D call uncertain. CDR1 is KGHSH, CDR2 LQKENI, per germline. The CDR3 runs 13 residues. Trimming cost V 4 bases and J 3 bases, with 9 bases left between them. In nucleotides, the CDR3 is TGTGCCAGCTCACTACGCGTCGACACTGAAGCTTTCTTT. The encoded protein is CASSLRVDTEAFF.

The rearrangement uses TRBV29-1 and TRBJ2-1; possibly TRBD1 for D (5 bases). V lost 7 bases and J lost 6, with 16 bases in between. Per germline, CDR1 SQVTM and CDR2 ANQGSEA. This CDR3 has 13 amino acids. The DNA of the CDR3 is TGCAGCGGGGGCCCAGGAAGGGGCAATGAGCAGTTCTTC. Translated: CSGGPGRGNEQFF.

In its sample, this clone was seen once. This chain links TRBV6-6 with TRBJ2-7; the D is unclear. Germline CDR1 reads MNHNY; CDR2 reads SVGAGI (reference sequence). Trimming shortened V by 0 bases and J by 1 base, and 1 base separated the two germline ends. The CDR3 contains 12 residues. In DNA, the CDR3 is TGTGCCAGCAGTTACTCATCCTACGAGCAGTACTTC. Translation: CASSYSSYEQYF.

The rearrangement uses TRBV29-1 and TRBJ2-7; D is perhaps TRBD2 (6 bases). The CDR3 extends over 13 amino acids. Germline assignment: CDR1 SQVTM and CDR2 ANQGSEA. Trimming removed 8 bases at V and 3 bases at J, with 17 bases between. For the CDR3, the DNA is TGCAGCATCCGCGGGACTCGATACTACGAGCAGTACTTC. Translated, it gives CSIRGTRYYEQYF.

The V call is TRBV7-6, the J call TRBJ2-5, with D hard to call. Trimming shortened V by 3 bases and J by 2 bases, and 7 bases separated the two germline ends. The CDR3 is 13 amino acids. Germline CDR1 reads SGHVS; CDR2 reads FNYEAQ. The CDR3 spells CASSLTIQETQYF. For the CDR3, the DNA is TGTGCCAGCAGCTTGACGATTCAAGAGACCCAGTACTTC.

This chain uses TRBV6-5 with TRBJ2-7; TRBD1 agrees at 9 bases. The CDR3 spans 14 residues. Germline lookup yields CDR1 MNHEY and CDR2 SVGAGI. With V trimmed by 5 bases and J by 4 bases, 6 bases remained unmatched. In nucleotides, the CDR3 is TGTGCCAGCAGTGAAGGACAGGGGTGGTACGAGCAGTACTTC. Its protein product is CASSEGQGWYEQYF.

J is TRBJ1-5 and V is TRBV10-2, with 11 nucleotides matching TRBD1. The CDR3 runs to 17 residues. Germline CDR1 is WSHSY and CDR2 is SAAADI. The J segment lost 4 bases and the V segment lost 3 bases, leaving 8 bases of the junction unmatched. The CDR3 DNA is TGCGCCAGCAGTGACGTTGGACAGGGGGCTATGAATCAGCCCCAGCATTTT. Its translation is CASSDVGQGAMNQPQHF.

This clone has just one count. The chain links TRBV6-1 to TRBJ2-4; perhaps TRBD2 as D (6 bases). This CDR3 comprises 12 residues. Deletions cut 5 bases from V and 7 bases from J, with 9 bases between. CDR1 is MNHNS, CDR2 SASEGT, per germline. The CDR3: CASSYAGNIQYF. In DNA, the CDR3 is TGTGCCAGCAGTTATGCGGGGAACATTCAGTACTTC.

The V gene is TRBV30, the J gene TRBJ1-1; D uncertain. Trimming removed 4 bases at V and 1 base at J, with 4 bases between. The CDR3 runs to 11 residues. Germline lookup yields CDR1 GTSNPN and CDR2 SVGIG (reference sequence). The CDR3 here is CAWMGNTEAFF. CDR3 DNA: TGTGCCTGGATGGGGAACACTGAAGCTTTCTTT. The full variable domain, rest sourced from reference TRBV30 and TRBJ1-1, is SQTIHQWPATLVQPVGSPLSLECTVEGTSNPNLYWYRQAAGRGLQLLFYSVGIGQISSEVPQNLSASRPQDRQFILSSKKLLLSDSGFYLCAWMGNTEAFFGQGTRLTVV.

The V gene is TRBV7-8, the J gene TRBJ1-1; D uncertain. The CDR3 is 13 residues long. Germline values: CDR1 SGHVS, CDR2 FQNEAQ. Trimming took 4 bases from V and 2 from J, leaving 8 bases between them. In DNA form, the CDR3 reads TGTGCCAGCAGCTCTGAGAGTAACACTGAAGCTTTCTTT. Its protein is CASSSESNTEAFF.

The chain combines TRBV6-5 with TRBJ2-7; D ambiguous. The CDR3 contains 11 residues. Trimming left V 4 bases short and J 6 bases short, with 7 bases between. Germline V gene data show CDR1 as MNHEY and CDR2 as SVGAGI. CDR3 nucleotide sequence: TGTGCCAGCAGTTCTAGTAGCGAGCAGTACTTC. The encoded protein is CASSSSSEQYF.